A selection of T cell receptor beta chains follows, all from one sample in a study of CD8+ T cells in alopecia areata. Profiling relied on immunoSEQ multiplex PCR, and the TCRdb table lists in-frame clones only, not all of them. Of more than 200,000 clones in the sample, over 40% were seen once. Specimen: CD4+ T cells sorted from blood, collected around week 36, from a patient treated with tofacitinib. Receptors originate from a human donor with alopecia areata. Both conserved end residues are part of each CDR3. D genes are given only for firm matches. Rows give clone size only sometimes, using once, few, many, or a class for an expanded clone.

DNA: TGTGCCTGGAGTGTAGCGTGGGGCACAGATACGCAGTATTTT
CDR3: CAWSVAWGTDTQYF
D: -
V: TRBV30
J: TRBJ2-3
size: -

DNA: TGTGCCAGCAGCTTTACTAGCGGCTCCTACAATGAGCAGTTCTTC
CDR3: CASSFTSGSYNEQFF
D: TRBD2
V: TRBV14
J: TRBJ2-1
size: -

DNA: TGTGCCAGCTCACCGCCGGGACAGGTCGATGGCGAGTTCTTC
CDR3: CASSPPGQVDGEFF
D: TRBD1
V: TRBV18
J: TRBJ2-1
size: -

DNA: TGCAGCGTTGAAGATAAGGGTGACTATGGCTACACCTTC
CDR3: CSVEDKGDYGYTF
D: -
V: TRBV29-1
J: TRBJ1-2
size: -

DNA: TGTGCCAGCAGCTTAAGACACAGGGGGTCTGAAGCTTTCTTT
CDR3: CASSLRHRGSEAFF
D: TRBD1
V: TRBV7-2
J: TRBJ1-1
size: -

DNA: TGCAGCGTAGAAGCGGGTGGGGGGCGCGGAGAGACCCAGTACTTC
CDR3: CSVEAGGGRGETQYF
D: -
V: TRBV29-1
J: TRBJ2-5
size: -

DNA: TGTGCCAGTGGACTAGCAAAATACAATGAGCAGTTCTTC
CDR3: CASGLAKYNEQFF
D: TRBD2
V: TRBV19
J: TRBJ2-1
size: few

DNA: TGCGCCAGCAGCTTGGCTAGCGGGAGGGCCTACAATGAGCAGTTCTTC
CDR3: CASSLASGRAYNEQFF
D: TRBD2
V: TRBV5-1
J: TRBJ2-1
size: -

DNA: TGCAGCGTCATGACAGACTTATACGAGCAGTACTTC
CDR3: CSVMTDLYEQYF
D: -
V: TRBV29-1
J: TRBJ2-7
size: -

DNA: TGCAGCGTTGTTAGGCTCCAGGGGGATGGCTACACCTTC
CDR3: CSVVRLQGDGYTF
D: TRBD1
V: TRBV29-1
J: TRBJ1-2
size: -

DNA: TGTGCCAGCAGTTTCAGCAGGGAGGGGGGAGCGGCGACCCAGTACTTC
CDR3: CASSFSREGGAATQYF
D: -
V: TRBV6-5
J: TRBJ2-5
size: few

DNA: TGCGCCAGCAGCCCTATCAGCGGGAGAGATTCTAATGAGCAGTTCTTC
CDR3: CASSPISGRDSNEQFF
D: TRBD2
V: TRBV4-3
J: TRBJ2-1
size: few

DNA: TGTGCCAGCAGTTGGGGACTAGGGGGAGATACGCAGTATTTT
CDR3: CASSWGLGGDTQYF
D: TRBD2
V: TRBV27
J: TRBJ2-3
size: -

DNA: TGTGCCTGGAGGGCAAGGGGGAGGAGGACTGAAGCTTTCTTT
CDR3: CAWRARGRRTEAFF
D: -
V: TRBV30
J: TRBJ1-1
size: once

DNA: TGTGCCAGCAGTGAATTAACTGCAACTAATGAAAAACTGTTTTTT
CDR3: CASSELTATNEKLFF
D: -
V: TRBV25-1
J: TRBJ1-4
size: few

DNA: TGTGCCAGCAGCCCAGACAGTTCTTATGGCTACACCTTC
CDR3: CASSPDSSYGYTF
D: -
V: TRBV5-6
J: TRBJ1-2
size: few

DNA: TGTGCCAGCAGCTTCGGTCGCACAGATACGCAGTATTTT
CDR3: CASSFGRTDTQYF
D: -
V: TRBV7-3
J: TRBJ2-3
size: -

DNA: TGTGCCAGTAGTCCGGGACAGGGAACCTACAATGAGCAGTTCTTC
CDR3: CASSPGQGTYNEQFF
D: TRBD1
V: TRBV19
J: TRBJ2-1
size: -

DNA: TGTGCCAGCAGCGGTACCTCTGGGGCCAACGTCCTGACTTTC
CDR3: CASSGTSGANVLTF
D: -
V: TRBV6-1
J: TRBJ2-6
size: -

DNA: TGTGCCTGGAGCGCAAGGGGCGGGAGGGCCCTGGAGCAGTATTTT
CDR3: CAWSARGGRALEQYF
D: TRBD2
V: TRBV30
J: TRBJ2-3
size: -

DNA: TGTGCCAGCAGTGAGGGGGGGGCCGGACAAGAGACCCAGTACTTC
CDR3: CASSEGGAGQETQYF
D: -
V: TRBV25-1
J: TRBJ2-5
size: few

DNA: TGTGCCAGCAGTCCAGTACAGGGTCCCTACGAGCAGTACTTC
CDR3: CASSPVQGPYEQYF
D: -
V: TRBV27
J: TRBJ2-7
size: -

DNA: TGTGCCAGCAGTTCCTCAACGGGGGGTGAGCAGTTCTTC
CDR3: CASSSSTGGEQFF
D: TRBD2
V: TRBV28
J: TRBJ2-1
size: once